Each of the 28 T cell receptor beta chains below was sequenced from the same sample in a study of cytomegalovirus exposure and HLA in healthy donors. Assay used: immunoSEQ multiplex PCR; TCRdb lists only in-frame clones, some missing. The sample includes roughly 130,000 clones, 88% seen only once; the top ten take approximately 1.5%. Sequenced input: PBMCs. These receptors came from a man aged 25-45 years in good health and CMV-seronegative.

The chain is built from TRBV7-6 and TRBJ2-7, with TRBD2 matching over 9 bases. V was pared by 5 bases and J by 0 bases, with 5 bases of the junction left unmatched. This CDR3 is 15 amino acids long. CDR1 is SGHVS, CDR2 FNYEAQ, per germline. The CDR3 bases are TGTGCCAGCAGCGAGATTAGCGGGAGCTCCTACGAGCAGTACTTC. This codes for CASSEISGSSYEQYF.

V and J are TRBV18 and TRBJ2-1, with TRBD2 matching 9 bases. The J segment lost 8 bases and the V segment lost 3 bases, leaving 2 bases of the junction unmatched. The CDR3 is 13 amino acids. CDR1 is KGHSH, CDR2 LQKENI, per germline. CDR3 loop: CASSPQREDEQFF. The CDR3 nucleotides read TGTGCCAGCTCACCCCAGCGGGAGGATGAGCAGTTCTTC. Using reference TRBV18 and TRBJ2-1 for the parts outside the CDR3, the full variable domain is NAGVMQNPRHLVRRRGQEARLRCSPMKGHSHVYWYRQLPEEGLKFMVYLQKENIIDESGMPKERFSAEFPKEGPSILRIQQVVRGDSAAYFCASSPQREDEQFFGPGTRLTVL.

The J gene is TRBJ2-6, the V gene TRBV30; perhaps TRBD1 as D (5 bases). Trimming took off 4 bases at V and 0 bases at J, with 7 bases between the two ends. Germline values: CDR1 GTSNPN, CDR2 SVGIG (reference sequence). The CDR3 covers 14 residues. The CDR3 protein is CAWTGFSGANVLTF. The CDR3 DNA is TGTGCCTGGACAGGGTTCTCTGGGGCCAACGTCCTGACTTTC.

The V and J genes are TRBV30 and TRBJ2-1; 13 positions match TRBD2. CDR1 GTSNPN and CDR2 SVGIG come from the germline V gene (reference sequence). The CDR3 runs 18 residues. V shed 7 bases and J 4 bases; nucleotides not matched to a gene: 16. The DNA for the CDR3 is TGTGCCTCCCACCCCGGGACTAGCGGGATGGTACGTTACAATGAGCAGTTCTTC. Its protein product is CASHPGTSGMVRYNEQFF. Supplemented by reference TRBV30 and TRBJ2-1, the full variable domain reads SQTIHQWPATLVQPVGSPLSLECTVEGTSNPNLYWYRQAAGRGLQLLFYSVGIGQISSEVPQNLSASRPQDRQFILSSKKLLLSDSGFYLCASHPGTSGMVRYNEQFFGPGTRLTVL.

The CDR3 reads CASSSAGGYEQYF. The CDR3 DNA is TGTGCCAGTAGTAGTGCGGGAGGGTACGAGCAGTACTTC. The chain combines TRBV19 with TRBJ2-7; 9 bases are shared with TRBD2. After removal of 4 bases from V and 4 bases from J, the junction contained 2 bases not matched to a gene. This CDR3 has 13 residues. CDR1 and CDR2 (germline): LNHDA, SQIVND (reference sequence).

The rearrangement joins TRBV6-1 to TRBJ1-5, with D uncertain. Trimming shortened V by 2 bases and J by 2 bases, and 16 bases separated the two germline ends. Looked up from germline, CDR1 is MNHNS and CDR2 is SASEGT. The CDR3 loop spans 17 amino acids. The CDR3 DNA reads as TGTGCCAGCAGTGAATTATTGGGAAGCGGCGGCAATCAGCCCCAGCATTTT. It yields the protein CASSELLGSGGNQPQHF.

This clone has only one observation. The V gene is TRBV2, the J gene TRBJ2-5; 8 nucleotides agree with TRBD2. This CDR3 is built from 14 residues. After removal of 2 bases from V and 4 bases from J, the junction contained 3 bases not matched to a gene. Germline V lookup: CDR1 SNHLY, CDR2 FYNNEI. CDR3 in DNA: TGTGCCAGCAGTGAATGGGCGGGGGGAGAGACCCAGTACTTC. Its protein is CASSEWAGGETQYF.

CDR3 in DNA: TGTGCCAGCAGCCCTACAGCTGGAAATGAGCAGTTCTTC. It codes for CASSPTAGNEQFF. The chain carries TRBV7-7 and TRBJ2-1; D unresolved. Germline V gene sequence: CDR1 SSHAT, CDR2 FNYEAQ (reference sequence). Deletions cut 5 bases from V and 7 bases from J, with 12 bases between. This CDR3 region has 13 residues.

This clone was recorded once. This rearrangement joins TRBV7-9 to TRBJ1-2; D is unclear. The CDR3 totals 13 residues. Germline CDR1 is SEHNR and CDR2 is FQNEAQ (reference sequence). Trimming removed 3 bases from V and 4 bases from J, with 9 bases in between. CDR3 amino acids: CASSFGVLYGYTF. The CDR3 coding sequence is TGTGCCAGCAGCTTCGGGGTTCTCTATGGCTACACCTTC.

In its sample, this clone was seen once. The chain joins TRBV21-1 to TRBJ2-7; the D call of TRBD1 is as the table states it, not checked on the DNA. TRBV21-1 is shown as a pseudogene. This CDR3 has 14 residues. The CDR3 DNA sequence: TGTGCCAGCAGCAAAGACATTATCTCCTACGAGCAGTACTTC. It specifies CASSKDIISYEQYF.

V and J are TRBV27 and TRBJ1-1; D not certain. The CDR3 runs 14 residues. Germline loops: CDR1 MNHEY, CDR2 SMNVEV (reference sequence). V was trimmed by 6 bases and J by 8 bases, leaving 19 bases between them. The CDR3 here is CASSFGIKGGEAFF. The CDR3, as DNA: TGTGCCAGCAGCTTTGGGATCAAAGGCGGGGAAGCTTTCTTT.

The rearrangement uses TRBV4-1 and TRBJ2-1, with D possibly being TRBD2 (5 bases). V was trimmed by 1 base and J by 8 bases, leaving 12 bases between them. Germline CDR1 and CDR2: MGHRA and YSYEKL. The CDR3 extends over 14 amino acids. The CDR3 here is CASSQGAAVYEQFF. The DNA of the CDR3 is TGCGCCAGCAGCCAAGGGGCAGCGGTCTATGAGCAGTTCTTC.

The chain joins TRBV6-6 to TRBJ1-5; D is undetermined. Germline values: CDR1 MNHNY, CDR2 SVGAGI (reference sequence). This CDR3 is 13 amino acids long. The germline V and J ends were trimmed by 2 bases and 4 bases, with 6 bases remaining between them. The DNA for the CDR3 is TGTGCCAGCAGTTACATGTCAAATCAGCCCCAGCATTTT. Translated: CASSYMSNQPQHF.

The CDR3 DNA reads TGCGCCAGCAGCCGCAGCCGGGACTTAAGCTCCTACGAGCAGTACTTC. Its translation is CASSRSRDLSSYEQYF. This chain uses TRBV4-1 with TRBJ2-7, with a weak D call TRBD2 (6 bases). V was trimmed by 4 bases and J by 0 bases, leaving 16 bases between them. Germline CDR1 reads MGHRA; CDR2 reads YSYEKL. This CDR3 spans 16 amino acids.

The chain has TRBV27 and TRBJ2-5; TRBD2 might be the D (6 bases). The CDR3 length is 13 residues. Trimming cost V 6 bases and J 1 base, with 9 bases left between them. CDR1 is MNHEY and CDR2 is SMNVEV in the germline V gene (reference sequence). As DNA, the CDR3 is TGTGCCAGCAGGAGGAGGGGCCAAGAGACCCAGTACTTC. Translating gives CASRRRGQETQYF.

The CDR3 nucleotides read TGTGCCAGCTTCGACACGATCTACAATGAGCAGTTCTTC. Residues: CASFDTIYNEQFF. The chain joins TRBV6-6 to TRBJ2-1; D not certain. Trimming shortened V by 8 bases and J by 3 bases, and 11 bases separated the two germline ends. CDR1 is MNHNY and CDR2 is SVGAGI in the germline V gene (reference sequence). The CDR3 covers 13 residues.

This clone has just a few counts. The V gene is TRBV7-2, the J gene TRBJ1-2; the match to TRBD1 covers 8 bases. The germline V gene encodes CDR1 SGHTA and CDR2 FQGNSA. This CDR3 is built from 14 residues. Trimming took 5 bases from V and 7 from J; bases not matched to a gene: 9. In DNA form, the CDR3 reads TGTGCCAGCAGCCCCACAGGGGGAGGAATTGGCTACACCTTC. Translation gives CASSPTGGGIGYTF.

The chain is built from TRBV4-1 and TRBJ2-7; possible D gene TRBD2, 5 bases. The CDR3 is 16 residues long. V lost 0 bases to trimming and J lost 0 bases, with 12 bases between them. CDR1 is MGHRA and CDR2 is YSYEKL in the germline V gene. In DNA form, the CDR3 reads TGCGCCAGCAGCCAAGAACGCGGGTCCAGCTCCTACGAGCAGTACTTC. Translating gives CASSQERGSSSYEQYF.

The V gene is TRBV7-8, the J gene TRBJ1-6; 12 bases fit TRBD1. Germline V gives CDR1 SGHVS, CDR2 FQNEAQ. The CDR3 extends over 15 amino acids. V shed 5 bases, J shed 7 bases, and the junction held 3 bases outside the gene matches. The CDR3 reads CASSQGQGANSPLHF. Here the CDR3 DNA reads TGTGCCAGCAGCCAGGGACAGGGGGCAAATTCACCCCTCCACTTT.

The rearrangement links TRBV2 to TRBJ1-5; D perhaps matches TRBD1 (6 bases). The germline V gene has CDR1 SNHLY and CDR2 FYNNEI. The V end was cut by 7 bases, the J end by 3 bases, with 10 bases between. The CDR3 spans 13 residues. Written as DNA, the CDR3 is TGTGCCAGCACCAGGGACAACAATCAGCCCCAGCATTTT. Its protein is CASTRDNNQPQHF.

The V gene is TRBV4-1, the J gene TRBJ2-3; D is perhaps TRBD2 (6 bases). In germline, CDR1 is MGHRA, CDR2 YSYEKL. This CDR3 is built from 16 residues. V shed 4 bases and J shed 6 bases, with 20 bases lying between them. The CDR3 DNA follows: TGCGCCAGCAGCCGCGAACCCGGGACTCCCGGCGATACGCAGTATTTT. Protein sequence: CASSREPGTPGDTQYF.

This clone was detected only a few times. This chain links TRBV7-9 with TRBJ2-7, with D possibly matching TRBD1 (5 bases). V lost 2 bases, J lost 7 bases, and 15 bases lay in between. The CDR3 totals 14 residues. Germline CDR1 and CDR2: SEHNR and FQNEAQ (reference sequence). The CDR3 sequence: CASSLLQGSGEQYF. CDR3 DNA sequence: TGTGCCAGCAGCTTACTGCAGGGTTCAGGGGAGCAGTACTTC.

The chain employs TRBV4-3 and TRBJ1-1; D is perhaps TRBD1 (6 bases). V was clipped by 4 bases and J by 1 base, with 13 bases between them. Germline lookup yields CDR1 LGHNA and CDR2 YSLEER. This CDR3 is 15 amino acids long. CDR3 residues: CASSPSLGGNTEAFF. CDR3 DNA: TGCGCCAGCAGCCCATCCCTAGGGGGGAACACTGAAGCTTTCTTT.

The rearrangement uses TRBV4-1 and TRBJ2-7; D possibly corresponds to TRBD1 (6 bases). The CDR3 contains 16 residues. Trimming took 3 bases from V and 3 from J, leaving 18 bases between them. CDR1 and CDR2 from the germline V gene are MGHRA and YSYEKL. CDR3 nucleotide sequence: TGCGCCAGCAGCCAGCTTGGACAGAGACGATACTACGAGCAGTACTTC. Its protein product is CASSQLGQRRYYEQYF.

The chain joins TRBV7-3 to TRBJ2-5; TRBD2 matches at 12 bases. CDR1 SGHTA and CDR2 FQGTGA come from the germline V gene. The junction had 1 base not matched to a gene; V was cut back by 2 bases and J by 0 bases. The CDR3 covers 16 residues. The CDR3 DNA reads TGTGCCAGCAGCTTAGGACTAGCGGGAAACCAAGAGACCCAGTACTTC. This encodes CASSLGLAGNQETQYF.

The chain links TRBV5-1 to TRBJ2-1, with TRBD2 identical over 13 bases. CDR1 is SGHRS, CDR2 YFSETQ, per germline. V lost 2 bases to trimming and J lost 7 bases; unmatched junction nucleotides: 3. The CDR3 is 15 residues long. CDR3 protein: CASSLLAGGQNEQFF. The CDR3 DNA sequence: TGCGCCAGCAGCTTACTAGCGGGAGGGCAAAATGAGCAGTTCTTC.

V is TRBV7-2 and J is TRBJ2-1, with TRBD2 matching over 7 bases. The CDR3 runs to 14 residues. V shed 5 bases and J 2 bases; nucleotides not matched to a gene: 3. CDR1 SGHTA and CDR2 FQGNSA come from the germline V gene. The CDR3 loop reads CASSRGLAYNEQFF. CDR3 sequence (DNA): TGTGCCAGCAGCCGAGGACTAGCCTACAATGAGCAGTTCTTC.

Here the CDR3 reads CSVNSGQGFTDTQYF. The CDR3 region has the DNA TGCAGCGTTAATTCGGGACAGGGGTTCACAGATACGCAGTATTTT. This sequence joins TRBV29-1 and TRBJ2-3, with TRBD1 matching over 10 bases. CDR1 and CDR2 from the germline V gene are SQVTM and ANQGSEA. The CDR3 extends over 15 amino acids. With 5 bases clipped from V and 2 bases from J, the junction kept 7 bases outside the gene matches.